This is a list of T cell receptor beta chains from one sample in a study of CD8 T cells in Susac syndrome. TCRdb independently ran MiXCR on the immunoSEQ multiplex PCR reads; one entry per CDR3 protein. The profile shows more than 95,000 distinct CDR3 sequences, around 94% of them singletons. Sequenced: CD8+ T cells from PBMCs. These receptors all come from a human donor with Susac syndrome. CDR3s leave out the opening cysteine and the closing phenylalanine or tryptophan. A D gene is named only where the DNA matches it firmly.

d_call,j_call,v_call,cdr3_aa
TRBD1,TRBJ2-3,TRBV11-2,ASSLGTGSADTQY
.,TRBJ2-1,TRBV30,AWEGNRDHYNEQF
TRBD2,TRBJ2-1,TRBV6-4,ASSPAGGDNEQF
.,TRBJ1-2,TRBV5-4,ASSSGGAFEGGYT
.,TRBJ1-2,TRBV7-9,ASSRDPNYGYT
TRBD2,TRBJ2-3,TRBV2,ASGVKLADSTDTQY
TRBD1,TRBJ2-5,TRBV20-1,RPTWGQLEETQY
.,TRBJ2-7,TRBV28,ASSTRDPNDEQY
.,TRBJ1-5,TRBV4-1,ASSQGLENQPQH
.,TRBJ2-7,TRBV11-2,ASSLGRGDYEQY
.,TRBJ1-2,TRBV19,ASYLDGYT
.,TRBJ1-1,TRBV29-1,SVDRGDMNTEAF
TRBD2,TRBJ2-1,TRBV3-1,ASSQELAVDSYNEQF
.,TRBJ2-5,TRBV12-3/TRBV12-4,ASSFLPTGEVEETQY
.,TRBJ2-5,TRBV7-9,ASSLRHAEETQY